This TCR beta chain was identified during a study of blood T cell repertoires in COVID-19. For the study at large: Italy, Spain and the United States were the sources of the convalescent and acute COVID-19 samples. In each case, the material was cDNA or gDNA derived from T cells, B-cell-depleted T cells, or PBMCs.

Profiling relied on immunoSEQ multiplex PCR, and the TCRdb table lists in-frame clones only, not all of them. The sample has fewer than 500,000 clones, 80% to 90% seen once. This CDR3 region has 14 residues. Trimming at V came to 6 bases and at J to 8 bases, leaving 10 bases not matched to a gene. Germline assignment: CDR1 SEHNR and CDR2 FQNEAQ (reference sequence). Cohorts were based on clinical histories the participants reported. This sequence originates from a man younger than 40 who had recovered from COVID-19. The chain joins TRBV7-9 to TRBJ1-2; 9 positions match TRBD1. Source material: PBMCs or T cells enriched from blood (not recorded which). Here the CDR3 DNA reads TGTGCCAGCAGAACACAACAGGGGGCGGAGGGCTACACCTTC. Protein sequence: CASRTQQGAEGYTF.